A single sample is the source of the 21 T cell receptor beta chains below, sequenced in a study of T cells in localized non-small cell lung cancer. The repertoire was sequenced with immunoSEQ multiplex PCR; TCRdb's copy has only in-frame clones and lacks some. This sample has roughly 40,000 clones, with 70% to 90% found just once. Source: peripheral blood, taken before any cancer treatment. Receptor source: a man aged 18-55 years with stage I lung adenocarcinoma.

The chain joins TRBV9 to TRBJ1-5, with 7 bases aligning to TRBD1. This CDR3 has 14 amino acids. Germline loops: CDR1 SGDLS, CDR2 YYNGEE. J lost 3 bases, V lost 3 bases, and 3 bases had no gene match. DNA for the CDR3: TGTGCCAGCAGCGAGACAGGGTCCAATCAGCCCCAGCATTTT. It encodes CASSETGSNQPQHF.

The V and J genes are TRBV18 and TRBJ2-1; tentative D call: TRBD2 (6 bases). This CDR3 contains 15 residues. V lost 1 base and J 9 bases, leaving 16 bases between the germline ends. Germline CDR1 is KGHSH and CDR2 is LQKENI. This CDR3 is CASSPRLEVFGEQFF. The CDR3 DNA sequence: TGTGCCAGCTCACCACGACTAGAAGTCTTCGGTGAGCAGTTCTTC.

This clone occurred once. The chain carries TRBV23-1 and TRBJ2-1; D not resolved. TRBV23-1 counts as an open reading frame of uncertain function. Trimming removed 4 bases from V and 8 bases from J, with 12 bases in between. The CDR3 runs to 13 residues. In DNA form, the CDR3 reads TGCGCCAGCAGTCTTGGGAAGTTCCATGAGCAGTTCTTC. This codes for CASSLGKFHEQFF.

In this sample, this clone turned up once. Sequence at one end of the junction differs from germline and may be a read error. The sample carries other DNA sequences with the same CDR3. The V call is TRBV30, the J call TRBJ2-2; 11 bases are a match to TRBD1. CDR3 length: 15 amino acids. Germline V CDR1 and CDR2: GTSNPN, SVGIG (reference sequence). The CDR3 loop is CAWRAGTGGTGELFF. DNA of the CDR3: TGTGCTTGGAGAGCCGGGACAGGGGGCACCGGGGAGCTGTTTTTT. Together with reference TRBV30 and TRBJ2-2, the CDR3 gives the full variable domain: SQTIHQWPATLVQPVGSPLSLECTVEGTSNPNLYWYRQAAGRGLQLLFYSVGIGQISSEVPQNLSASRPQDRQFILSSKKLLLSDSGFYLCAWRAGTGGTGELFFGEGSRLTVL.

This clone was detected once. In DNA, the CDR3 is TGTGCCAGCAGCCCCCAGGAGCGGGGCTCCTACGAGCAGTACTTC. This gives the protein CASSPQERGSYEQYF. The V gene is TRBV9, the J gene TRBJ2-7; 7 bases map to TRBD2. Trimming took 4 bases from V and 0 from J; bases not matched to a gene: 7. Germline assignment: CDR1 SGDLS and CDR2 YYNGEE. CDR3 length: 15 amino acids.

This chain joins TRBV30 and TRBJ1-3; D not certain. With 5 bases removed from V and 1 base from J, the gap between germline ends came to 12 bases. This CDR3 has 14 residues. CDR1 is GTSNPN, CDR2 SVGIG, per germline (reference sequence). As DNA, the CDR3 is TGTGCCTGGGGAACAATCGGTTCTGGAAACACCATATATTTT. Encoded protein: CAWGTIGSGNTIYF.

The table lists this clone with a count of one. The CDR3 loop is CASSLARDRGNSPLHF. The CDR3 DNA is TGTGCCAGCAGCTTGGCCAGGGACAGGGGGAATTCACCCCTCCACTTT. The chain employs TRBV4-2 and TRBJ1-6, with TRBD1 matching over 11 bases. Looked up from germline, CDR1 is LGHNA and CDR2 is YNFKEQ. V dropped 5 bases and J dropped 7; count of bases not matched to a gene: 7. This CDR3 region has 16 residues.

This clone was detected only a few times. This chain connects TRBV19 to TRBJ1-3; no clear D. Looked up from germline, CDR1 is LNHDA and CDR2 is SQIVND (reference sequence). V was pared by 2 bases and J by 4 bases, with 12 bases between. The length of the CDR3 is 15 residues. The CDR3 sequence is CASSIMGGSGNTIYF. In nucleotides, the CDR3 is TGTGCCAGTAGTATAATGGGAGGATCCGGAAACACCATATATTTT. The full variable domain, rest sourced from reference TRBV19 and TRBJ1-3, is DGGITQSPKYLFRKEGQNVTLSCEQNLNHDAMYWYRQDPGQGLRLIYYSQIVNDFQKGDIAEGYSVSREKKESFPLTVTSAQKNPTAFYLCASSIMGGSGNTIYFGEGSWLTVV.

V and J are TRBV27 and TRBJ1-1; 10 nucleotides agree with TRBD1. The CDR3 contains 16 residues. Losses at the gene ends were 5 bases for V and 6 bases for J; bases not matched to a gene: 12. In germline, CDR1 is MNHEY, CDR2 SMNVEV (reference sequence). CDR3 bases: TGTGCCAGCAGTCCACGTCCTGGACAGGGGGGAGCTGAAGCTTTCTTT. Its translation: CASSPRPGQGGAEAFF.

The rearrangement uses TRBV10-3 and TRBJ2-3, with a tentative D call TRBD1 (5 bases). V lost 4 bases and J 3 bases, leaving 14 bases between the germline ends. This CDR3 has 15 residues. Germline V gene sequence: CDR1 ENHRY, CDR2 SYGVKD. CDR3 region: CAISVPSGLTDTQYF. The CDR3 nucleotides read TGTGCCATCAGTGTTCCCTCAGGGTTGACAGATACGCAGTATTTT.

CDR3 sequence (DNA): TGTGCCAGCAGTTCCCCCTCGGGGGGGGGCCTGGAGACCCAGTACTTC. Its translation: CASSSPSGGGLETQYF. The V gene is TRBV28, the J gene TRBJ2-5; 8 nucleotides line up with TRBD2. The J segment lost 5 bases and the V segment lost 4 bases, leaving 12 bases of the junction unmatched. The germline CDR1 and CDR2 sequences are MDHEN and SYDVKM. The CDR3 consists of 16 residues.

The genes are TRBV5-4 and TRBJ2-1, with D perhaps TRBD1 (6 bases). Trimming removed 4 bases at V and 2 bases at J, with 13 bases between. The CDR3 consists of 15 residues. Germline assignment: CDR1 SGHNT and CDR2 YYREEE (reference sequence). CDR3: CASSPRTDAYNEQFF. In DNA form, the CDR3 reads TGTGCCAGCAGCCCGCGGACAGATGCCTACAATGAGCAGTTCTTC.

This clone has a handful of counts. The chain's CDR3 is CAWKGSKEAFF. The CDR3 DNA reads as TGTGCCTGGAAGGGGTCGAAGGAAGCTTTCTTT. The chain employs TRBV30 and TRBJ1-1, with D perhaps TRBD1 (5 bases). Trimming shortened V by 4 bases and J by 8 bases, and 11 bases separated the two germline ends. Germline V lookup: CDR1 GTSNPN, CDR2 SVGIG (reference sequence). The CDR3 consists of 11 residues.

The chain couples TRBV30 to TRBJ1-2; perhaps TRBD1 as D (5 bases). The germline gives CDR1 GTSNPN, CDR2 SVGIG (reference sequence). The CDR3 contains 14 residues. V shed 3 bases and J shed 6 bases, with 17 bases lying between them. CDR3 sequence (DNA): TGTGCCTGGAGACGGGGGAGTATTGTTAATGGCTACACCTTC. As protein: CAWRRGSIVNGYTF.

V is TRBV7-9 and J is TRBJ1-6, with 7 positions matching TRBD1. Trimming removed 3 bases from V and 2 bases from J; junction bases left unmatched: 1. This CDR3 has 15 residues. From germline, CDR1 is SEHNR and CDR2 FQNEAQ (reference sequence). CDR3 protein: CASSFDRAYNSPLHF. CDR3 DNA sequence: TGTGCCAGCAGCTTCGACAGGGCCTATAATTCACCCCTCCACTTT. Combining the CDR3 with reference TRBV7-9 and TRBJ1-6 gives the whole variable domain DTGVSQNPRHKITKRGQNVTFRCDPISEHNRLYWYRQTLGQGPEFLTYFQNEAQLEKSRLLSDRFSAERPKGSFSTLEIQRTEQGDSAMYLCASSFDRAYNSPLHFGNGTRLTVT.

Only one count was recorded for this clone. The V gene is TRBV19, the J gene TRBJ2-1; tentative D call: TRBD2 (6 bases). Trimming pared 6 bases from V and 4 bases from J, leaving 13 bases between. The germline gives CDR1 LNHDA, CDR2 SQIVND (reference sequence). The CDR3 covers 14 residues. CDR3 residues: CASRQGLSYNEQFF. As DNA, the CDR3 is TGTGCCAGTAGGCAGGGACTGTCTTACAATGAGCAGTTCTTC.

V is TRBV9 and J is TRBJ2-7; 11 nucleotides line up with TRBD2. Germline V gives CDR1 SGDLS, CDR2 YYNGEE. The CDR3 sequence is 14 residues long. The V segment lost 2 bases and the J segment 4 bases; nucleotides outside the gene matches: 2. The CDR3 DNA reads TGTGCCAGCAGCGTTAGCGGGGGGGAATACGAGCAGTACTTC. Translated: CASSVSGGEYEQYF. The variable domain in full, completed from reference TRBV9 and TRBJ2-7, reads DSGVTQTPKHLITATGQRVTLRCSPRSGDLSVYWYQQSLDQGLQFLIQYYNGEERAKGNILERFSAQQFPDLHSELNLSSLELGDSALYFCASSVSGGEYEQYFGPGTRLTVT.

As regards this clone: The same CDR3 also results from other DNA sequences found in this sample. The rearrangement joins TRBV18 to TRBJ2-3; no definite D call. The CDR3 is 13 amino acids. Germline V lookup: CDR1 KGHSH, CDR2 LQKENI. The V end lost 0 bases, the J end lost 0 bases, and 1 base lay between the germline ends. The CDR3 protein is CASSPPSTDTQYF. Written as DNA, the CDR3 is TGTGCCAGCTCACCACCGAGCACAGATACGCAGTATTTT.

This rearrangement joins TRBV5-1 to TRBJ2-2, with D perhaps assigned TRBD1 or TRBD2 (5 bases each). This CDR3 is built from 15 residues. CDR1 is SGHRS, CDR2 YFSETQ, per germline. The germline V and J ends were trimmed by 0 bases and 6 bases, with 12 bases remaining between them. The CDR3 nucleotides are TGCGCCAGCAGCTTGGAACTGGGGGTTGCCGGGGAGCTGTTTTTT. Its translation: CASSLELGVAGELFF.

The chain employs TRBV30 and TRBJ1-2; D uncertain. The ends were cut back, 3 bases at V and 2 bases at J, with 10 bases in the middle. The CDR3 has 13 residues. CDR1 and CDR2 from the germline V gene are GTSNPN and SVGIG (reference sequence). In DNA form, the CDR3 reads TGTGCCTGGAGCGGACTGTCCAACTATGGCTACACCTTC. Its protein is CAWSGLSNYGYTF.

The CDR3 sequence is CASSLVQGNGYTF. CDR3 coding DNA: TGTGCCAGCAGCTTGGTTCAGGGTAATGGCTACACCTTC. The chain is built from TRBV5-4 and TRBJ1-2; D is perhaps TRBD1 (5 bases). Trimming left V 0 bases short and J 6 bases short, with 9 bases between. Germline CDR1 SGHNT, CDR2 YYREEE (reference sequence). The CDR3 covers 13 residues.